This TCR beta chain was sequenced in a study of blood T cell repertoires in COVID-19. Across the study: Sites in the United States, Italy and Spain provided acute and convalescent COVID-19 samples. The analysed material was cDNA or gDNA that came from T cells, B-cell-depleted T cells, or PBMCs.

Germline assignment: CDR1 MRHNA and CDR2 SNTAGT. This CDR3 contains 15 residues. With 4 bases clipped from V and 6 bases from J, the junction kept 7 bases outside the gene matches. Authors' methods: The authors estimated nucleated cell counts from reference gene primer amplification. Profiling relied on immunoSEQ multiplex PCR, and the TCRdb table lists in-frame clones only, not all of them. V and J calls and clone size are those listed in that table; D and trimming were worked out from the DNA. The table has around 130,000 clones, roughly 80% seen once; the top ten hold 10% to 15%. The chain employs TRBV6-4 and TRBJ2-1; 9 bases agree with TRBD1. The sample comprised peripheral blood. The sequence derives from a woman between 55 and 75 years old with acute or convalescent COVID-19. The CDR3 DNA reads as TGTGCCAGCAGTGCGGGGACAGGGATCTTCAATGAGCAGTTCTTC. Its translation: CASSAGTGIFNEQFF.